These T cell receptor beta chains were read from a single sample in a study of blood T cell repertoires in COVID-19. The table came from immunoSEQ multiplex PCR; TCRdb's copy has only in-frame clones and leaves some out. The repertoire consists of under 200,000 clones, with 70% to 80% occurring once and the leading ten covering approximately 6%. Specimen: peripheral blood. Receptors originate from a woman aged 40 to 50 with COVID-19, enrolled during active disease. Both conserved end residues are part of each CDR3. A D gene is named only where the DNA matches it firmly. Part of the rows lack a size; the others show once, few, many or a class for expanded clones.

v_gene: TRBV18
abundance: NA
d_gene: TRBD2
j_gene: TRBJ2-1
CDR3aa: CASSPGTGRGSGNEQFF
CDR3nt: TGTGCCAGCTCACCGGGGACCGGGAGGGGTTCGGGGAATGAGCAGTTCTTC

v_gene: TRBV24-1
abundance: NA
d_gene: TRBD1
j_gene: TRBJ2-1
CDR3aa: CATSSYTGTGDNEQFF
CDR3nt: TGTGCCACCAGTTCTTACACCGGGACAGGGGACAATGAGCAGTTCTTC

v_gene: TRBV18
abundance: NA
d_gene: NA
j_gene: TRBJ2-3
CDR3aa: CASSRDRSSTDTQYF
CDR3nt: TGTGCCAGCTCACGTGACAGATCTAGCACAGATACGCAGTATTTT

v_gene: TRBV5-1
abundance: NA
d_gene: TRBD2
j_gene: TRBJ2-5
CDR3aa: CASSLVAGEETQYF
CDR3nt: TGCGCCAGCAGCTTGGTAGCGGGAGAAGAGACCCAGTACTTC

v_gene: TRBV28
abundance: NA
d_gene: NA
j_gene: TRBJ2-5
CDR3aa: CASSFSGSQETQYF
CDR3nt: TGTGCCAGCAGTTTTTCCGGGTCTCAAGAGACCCAGTACTTC

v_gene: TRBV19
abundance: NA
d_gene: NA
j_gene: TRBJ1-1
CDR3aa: CASSLKMNTEAFF
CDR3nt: TGTGCCAGTAGTCTAAAGATGAACACTGAAGCTTTCTTT

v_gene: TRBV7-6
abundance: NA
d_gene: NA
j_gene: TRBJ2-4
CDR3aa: CASSHVAGSAKNIQYF
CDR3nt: TGTGCCAGCAGCCACGTGGCCGGGTCGGCCAAAAACATTCAGTACTTC

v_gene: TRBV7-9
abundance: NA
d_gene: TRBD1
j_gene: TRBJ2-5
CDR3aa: CASSFWGQKGSETQYF
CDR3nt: TGTGCCAGCAGCTTTTGGGGACAGAAGGGGTCAGAGACCCAGTACTTC

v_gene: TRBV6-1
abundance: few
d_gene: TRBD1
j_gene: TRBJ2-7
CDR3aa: CASSESRTGTYEQYF
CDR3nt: TGTGCCAGCAGTGAAAGTCGGACAGGAACCTACGAGCAGTACTTC

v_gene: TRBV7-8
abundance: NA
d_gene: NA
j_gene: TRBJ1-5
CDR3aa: CASSFWGPNQPQHF
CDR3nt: TGTGCCAGCAGCTTTTGGGGCCCCAATCAGCCCCAGCATTTT

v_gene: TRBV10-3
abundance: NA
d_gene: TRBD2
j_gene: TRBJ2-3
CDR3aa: CAITLGTSGTDTQYF
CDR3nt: TGTGCCATCACCCTAGGGACTAGCGGCACAGATACGCAGTATTTT

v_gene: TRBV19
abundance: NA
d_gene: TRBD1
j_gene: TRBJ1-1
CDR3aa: CASRDSGYTEAFF
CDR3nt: TGTGCCAGTCGGGACAGCGGGTATACTGAAGCTTTCTTT

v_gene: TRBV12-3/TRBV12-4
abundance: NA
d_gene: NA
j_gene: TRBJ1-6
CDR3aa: CASRRGRISPLHF
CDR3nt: TGTGCCAGCAGGCGGGGGCGAATTTCACCCCTCCACTTT

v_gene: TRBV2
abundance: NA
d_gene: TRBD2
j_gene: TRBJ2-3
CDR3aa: CASLSGAGSLPDTQYF
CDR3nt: TGTGCCAGTTTGAGCGGGGCAGGATCCCTCCCAGATACGCAGTATTTT

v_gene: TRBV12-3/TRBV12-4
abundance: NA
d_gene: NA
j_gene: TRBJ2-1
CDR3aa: CASSFPGTQQFF
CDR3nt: TGTGCCAGCAGTTTTCCCGGGACTCAGCAGTTCTTC

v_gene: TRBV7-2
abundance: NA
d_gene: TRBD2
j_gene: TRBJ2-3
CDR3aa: CASSPGLAGETDTQYF
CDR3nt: TGTGCCAGCAGCCCGGGACTAGCGGGCGAAACAGATACGCAGTATTTT

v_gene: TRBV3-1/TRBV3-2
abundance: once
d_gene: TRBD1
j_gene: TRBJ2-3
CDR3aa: CASSRRTGGRDTQYF
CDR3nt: TGTGCCAGCAGCAGAAGGACAGGGGGAAGAGATACGCAGTATTTT

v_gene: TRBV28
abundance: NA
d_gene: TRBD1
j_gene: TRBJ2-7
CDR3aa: CASSPGQGYEQYF
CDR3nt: TGTGCCAGCAGTCCGGGACAGGGCTACGAGCAGTACTTC

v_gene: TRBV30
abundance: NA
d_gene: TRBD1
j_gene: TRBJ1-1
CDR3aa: CAGLGTGRFQAFF
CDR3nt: TGTGCTGGTTTGGGGACAGGTCGGTTCCAAGCTTTCTTT

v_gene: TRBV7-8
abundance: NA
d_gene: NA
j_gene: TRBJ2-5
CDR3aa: CASSPRELQETQYF
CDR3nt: TGTGCCAGCAGCCCTCGGGAGTTACAAGAGACCCAGTACTTC

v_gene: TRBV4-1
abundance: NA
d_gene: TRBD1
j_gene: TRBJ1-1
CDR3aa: CASSQEWDAGQGPTEAFF
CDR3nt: TGCGCCAGCAGCCAAGAATGGGACGCGGGACAGGGGCCGACTGAAGCTTTCTTT

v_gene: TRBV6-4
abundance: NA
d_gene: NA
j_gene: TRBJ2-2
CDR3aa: CASSPGIMNTGELFF
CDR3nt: TGTGCCAGCAGCCCAGGAATTATGAACACCGGGGAGCTGTTTTTT

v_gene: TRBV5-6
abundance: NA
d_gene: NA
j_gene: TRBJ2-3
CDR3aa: CASSSQGRRTDTQYF
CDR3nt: TGTGCCAGCAGCTCACAGGGCAGGCGAACAGATACGCAGTATTTT

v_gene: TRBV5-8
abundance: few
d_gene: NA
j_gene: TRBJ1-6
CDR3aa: CASSLDGGVDSPLHF
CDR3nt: TGTGCCAGCAGCTTGGACGGGGGAGTGGACTCACCCCTCCACTTT

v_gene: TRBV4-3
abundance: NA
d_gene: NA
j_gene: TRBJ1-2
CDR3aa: CASSFGGTGYTF
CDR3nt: TGCGCCAGCAGCTTCGGAGGCACCGGCTACACCTTC

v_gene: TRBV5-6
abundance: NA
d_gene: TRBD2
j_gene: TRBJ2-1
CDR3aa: CASRHTSGAYNEQFF
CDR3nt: TGTGCCAGCAGACATACTAGCGGGGCTTACAATGAGCAGTTCTTC

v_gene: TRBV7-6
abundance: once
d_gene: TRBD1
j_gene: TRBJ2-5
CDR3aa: CASSSTRGPSETQYF
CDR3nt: TGTGCCAGCAGCTCGACCAGGGGGCCGTCGGAGACCCAGTACTTC

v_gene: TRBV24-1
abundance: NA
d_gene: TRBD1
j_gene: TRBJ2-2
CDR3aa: CATRGTGNTGELFF
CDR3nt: TGTGCCACCAGGGGGACAGGGAACACCGGGGAGCTGTTTTTT

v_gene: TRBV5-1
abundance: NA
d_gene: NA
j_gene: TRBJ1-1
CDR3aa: CASSQDTEAFF
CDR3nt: TGCGCCAGCAGCCAGGACACTGAAGCTTTCTTT

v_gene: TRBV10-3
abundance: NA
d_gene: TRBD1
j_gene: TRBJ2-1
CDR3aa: CAISWTGGEGYNEQFF
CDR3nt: TGTGCCATCAGTTGGACAGGGGGAGAAGGGTACAATGAGCAGTTCTTC

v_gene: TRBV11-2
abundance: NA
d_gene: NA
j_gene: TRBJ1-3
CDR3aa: CASSLGTGGNTIYF
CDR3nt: TGTGCCAGCAGCTTAGGAACAGGGGGAAACACCATATATTTT

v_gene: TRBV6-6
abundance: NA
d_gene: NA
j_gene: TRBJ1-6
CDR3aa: CASSSRDIYNSPLHF
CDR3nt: TGTGCCAGCAGTTCCCGGGACATCTATAATTCACCCCTCCACTTT

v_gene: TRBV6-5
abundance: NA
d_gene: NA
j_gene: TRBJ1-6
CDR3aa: CASSSQYYNSPLHF
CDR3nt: TGTGCCAGCAGTAGCCAATATTATAATTCACCCCTCCACTTT

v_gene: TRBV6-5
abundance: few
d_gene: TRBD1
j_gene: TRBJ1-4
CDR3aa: CASSSQGWGEKLFF
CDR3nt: TGTGCCAGCAGTTCACAGGGGTGGGGGGAAAAACTGTTTTTT

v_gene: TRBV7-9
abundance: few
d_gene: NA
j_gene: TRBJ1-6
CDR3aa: CASSVGGTNNSPLHF
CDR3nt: TGTGCCAGCAGCGTGGGTGGGACAAATAATTCACCCCTCCACTTT

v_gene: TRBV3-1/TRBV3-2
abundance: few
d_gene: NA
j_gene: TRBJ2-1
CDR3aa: CASSYKGNEQFF
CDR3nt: TGTGCCAGCAGCTATAAGGGGAATGAGCAGTTCTTC

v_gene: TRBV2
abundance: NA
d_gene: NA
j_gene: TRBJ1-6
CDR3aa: CASKGGSSYNSPLHF
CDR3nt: TGTGCCAGCAAGGGAGGGAGCTCCTATAATTCACCCCTCCACTTT

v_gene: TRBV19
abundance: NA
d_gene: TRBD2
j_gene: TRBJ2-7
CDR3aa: CASKDQGLGVYEQYF
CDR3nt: TGTGCCAGTAAAGATCAGGGACTAGGTGTCTACGAGCAGTACTTC

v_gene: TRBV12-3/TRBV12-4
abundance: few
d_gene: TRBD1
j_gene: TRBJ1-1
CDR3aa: CASSDRVGTEAFF
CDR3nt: TGTGCCAGCAGTGACAGGGTTGGGACTGAAGCTTTCTTT

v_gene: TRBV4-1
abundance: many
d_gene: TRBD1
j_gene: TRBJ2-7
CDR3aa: CASSQEKRPGQGNEQYF
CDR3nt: TGCGCCAGCAGCCAAGAAAAACGCCCGGGACAGGGGAACGAGCAGTACTTC

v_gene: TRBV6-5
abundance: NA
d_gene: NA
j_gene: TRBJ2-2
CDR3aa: CASSYAHSYTGELFF
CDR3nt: TGTGCCAGCAGTTACGCCCACTCATACACCGGGGAGCTGTTTTTT

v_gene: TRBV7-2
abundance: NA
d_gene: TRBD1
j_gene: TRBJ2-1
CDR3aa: CASSFFSRQGDEQFF
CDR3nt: TGTGCCAGCAGCTTCTTTAGCAGACAGGGCGATGAGCAGTTCTTC

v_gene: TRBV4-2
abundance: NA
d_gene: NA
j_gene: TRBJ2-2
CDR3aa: CASSQEVLGKRVTGELFF
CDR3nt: TGTGCCAGCAGCCAAGAAGTCCTCGGGAAGCGGGTCACCGGGGAGCTGTTTTTT

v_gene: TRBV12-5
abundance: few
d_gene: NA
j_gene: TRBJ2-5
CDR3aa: CASGPRRGETQYF
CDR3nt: TGTGCTAGTGGTCCGCGCCGGGGAGAGACCCAGTACTTC

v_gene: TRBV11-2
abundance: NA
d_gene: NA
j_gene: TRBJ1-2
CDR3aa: CASSLGASPYGYTF
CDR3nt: TGTGCCAGCAGCTTAGGAGCGTCTCCCTATGGCTACACCTTC

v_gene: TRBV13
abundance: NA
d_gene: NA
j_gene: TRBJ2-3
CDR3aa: CASRGSSLRKGLTDTQYF
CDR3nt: TGTGCCAGCAGGGGGTCTAGTCTCCGGAAAGGACTCACAGATACGCAGTATTTT

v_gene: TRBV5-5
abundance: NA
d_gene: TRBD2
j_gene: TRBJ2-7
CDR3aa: CASSWGLAREQYF
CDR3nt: TGTGCCAGCAGCTGGGGACTAGCAAGGGAGCAGTACTTC

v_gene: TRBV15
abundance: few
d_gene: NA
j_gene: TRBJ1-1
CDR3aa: CATSKGRDFEAFF
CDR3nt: TGTGCCACCAGCAAAGGAAGGGACTTTGAAGCTTTCTTT

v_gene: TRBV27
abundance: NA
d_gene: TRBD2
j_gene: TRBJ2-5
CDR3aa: CATGLANAIQETQYF
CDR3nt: TGTGCCACCGGACTAGCGAACGCGATACAAGAGACCCAGTACTTC

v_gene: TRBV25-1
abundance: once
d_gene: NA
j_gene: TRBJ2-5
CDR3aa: CASKLRTQYF
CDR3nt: TGTGCCAGCAAATTGCGGACCCAGTACTTC

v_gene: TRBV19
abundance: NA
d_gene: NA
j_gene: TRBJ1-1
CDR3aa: CASSLPGIRRAEAFF
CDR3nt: TGTGCCAGTAGTCTCCCCGGGATAAGACGAGCTGAAGCTTTCTTT

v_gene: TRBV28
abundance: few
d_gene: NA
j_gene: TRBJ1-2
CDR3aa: CASSLRSYGYTF
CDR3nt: TGTGCCAGCAGTCTCCGGTCTTATGGCTACACCTTC

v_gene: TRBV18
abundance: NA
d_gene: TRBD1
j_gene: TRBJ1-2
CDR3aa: CASSPSTGIPYGYTF
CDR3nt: TGTGCCAGCTCACCTTCGACAGGGATCCCCTATGGCTACACCTTC

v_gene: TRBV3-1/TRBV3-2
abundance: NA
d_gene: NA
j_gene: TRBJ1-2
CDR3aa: CASSHGTRSLYGYTF
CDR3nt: TGTGCCAGCAGCCACGGGACAAGAAGCCTGTATGGCTACACCTTC

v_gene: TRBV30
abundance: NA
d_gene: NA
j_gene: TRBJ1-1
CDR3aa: CAWSAGGTEAFF
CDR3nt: TGTGCCTGGAGTGCCGGGGGCACTGAAGCTTTCTTT